This T cell receptor (beta chain) was captured by sequencing in a study of blood T cell repertoires in COVID-19 (dated by TCRdb to 2019 to 2021). Some background on the complete study: Samples covering the acute and convalescent phases of COVID-19 were provided by collaborators in the United States, Italy and Spain. The material from the prospective study consisted of cDNA or gDNA derived from T cells, B-cell-depleted T cells, or PBMCs. Deeply sampled blood TCRbeta repertoires from subjects exposed to, actively infected with, or recovered from COVID-19 were included in the dataset. A freely available public database, intended as a resource for researchers studying the immune response to SARS-CoV-2, is where the repertoires were released. The samples were drawn from two sources: the first 160 participants of the ongoing ImmuneRACE study, and 1,254 subjects contributed by 6 global collaborators. Sample metadata almost always included a de-identified subject ID, COVID-19 status, age in years and sex. Where available, HLA class I and class II types were obtained from metadata supplied by the sample provider rather than from assay-based typing.

General findings and caveats noted by the study authors: The amount of clinical and demographic metadata varied by source and participant and was provided uncurated.

Note on this clone: This clone's antigen is unknown. No base quality information exists; no much larger clone differs at one position.

Each collaborating institution followed its own protocols to collect whole blood in K2EDTA tubes. For TCRbeta analysis, collaborators shipped samples as frozen whole blood, isolated PBMCs, or DNA extracted from either of those sample types. Here V drops 4 bases and J drops 2 bases, and the junction holds 7 bases not matched to any gene. The germline V gene gives CDR1 as SGHDT and CDR2 as YYEEEE. The CDR3 measures 15 amino acids from cysteine to phenylalanine. Here the CDR3 DNA is all that survives: 45 bases in frame from base 1. The immunoSEQ Assay, a bias-controlled multiplex PCR, was used to amplify TCRbeta CDR3 regions from genomic DNA. The authors' pipeline ran thus. Within the assay, amplification of reference gene primers was used to estimate how many nucleated cells each sample contained. To quantify the absolute abundance of each unique TCRbeta CDR3 rearrangement, sequence reads were collapsed and filtered. Productive Simpson clonality was computed per sample as the square root of Simpson's diversity index over productive rearrangements. TCRdb provides this immuneACCESS table in a form limited to in-frame rearrangements. Some clones are lacking; in checked studies, under half of them reflect an unresolved V gene, and why the rest are absent is not known. The V and J calls and clone size were taken over from that table, and D and trimming were inferred from the DNA. The sample table contains about 140,000 clones; only one count was recorded for under 90% of them. Jointly, the top ten make up around 8.8% of the sample.

Sequencing used peripheral blood. The rearranged chain carries TRBV5-6 and TRBJ2-3; 7 of the junction bases match TRBD2. This sequence was found in a human donor in a cohort sampled during active COVID-19. The CDR3 protein sequence reads: CASSPSGSNTDTQYF. Here is the DNA: TGTGCCAGCAGCCCTAGCGGTTCAAACACAGATACGCAGTATTTT.